The rows below give T cell receptor beta chains drawn from one sample of a study of T-cell memory formation after mild COVID-19. TCRdb re-called the 5' RACE reads through MiXCR, storing one row per CDR3 protein. The table has under 300,000 distinct CDR3 sequences, approximately 16% seen once. The sequencing sample was made of PBMCs or a T cell subset sorted from them (not recorded which). The receptors come from a young man who had mild COVID-19 (a few samples of this study predate the infection). Cell type and time point are not known. CDR3s include the opening cysteine and the closing phenylalanine or tryptophan. Size values are once, few and many counts, or a class for expanded clones, and some rows have none.

v_gene	j_gene	abundance	CDR3aa
TRBV5-6	TRBJ2-1	few	CASSLTEFRTHNEQFF
TRBV6-6	TRBJ2-3	few	CASSYGLAGGPLASTDTQYF
TRBV7-2	TRBJ1-1	few	CASSLRGPENTEAFF
TRBV5-6	TRBJ2-2	-	CASSFGGQGPTGELFF
TRBV6-6	TRBJ2-1	-	CASSRPGTSGGPVLF
TRBV4-1	TRBJ2-4	few	CASSQDLLKNIQYF
TRBV7-2	TRBJ2-3	-	CASSSTGTTQYF
TRBV20-1	TRBJ1-6	few	CSARPSYNSPLHF
TRBV7-9	TRBJ2-4	many	CASSFREGGNIQYF
TRBV21-1	TRBJ1-4	-	CTVPTNEKLFF
TRBV28	TRBJ1-1	few	CASSFLGGLNTEAFF
TRBV4-1	TRBJ2-3	-	CASSSPERGVTDTQYF
TRBV7-3	TRBJ2-2	few	CASSDPTGELFF
TRBV20-1	TRBJ1-1	few	CSARPGQNTEAFF
TRBV29-1	TRBJ1-2	-	CSVESAVRNGYTF
TRBV10-3	TRBJ1-1	few	CAIRPTAQNTEAFF
TRBV21-1	TRBJ1-4	few	CARTTRGSATNEKLFF
TRBV7-2	TRBJ2-3	-	CASSLVWRIYTDTQYF
TRBV6-5	TRBJ1-1	-	CASSFRTVLNTEAFF
TRBV18	TRBJ1-2	few	CASSPSDSYYGYTF
TRBV30	TRBJ1-6	-	CAWGAGSNSPLHF
TRBV5-6	TRBJ2-2	-	CASSGETRGGELFF
TRBV9	TRBJ2-3	-	CASSVGLAGGSDTQYF
TRBV6-5	TRBJ2-1	-	CASSYSGQWYNEQFF
TRBV20-1	TRBJ1-2	-	CSAPPSAGRGYTF
TRBV15	TRBJ2-5	-	CATSRDPGETQYF
TRBV20-1	TRBJ1-2	-	CSARVRGGDGYTF
TRBV7-2	TRBJ2-3	-	CASSSMGLTDTQYF
TRBV24-1	TRBJ2-3	few	CATSDFSGTGTDTQYF
TRBV7-9	TRBJ2-2	-	CASSPGTGPAGELFF
TRBV7-2	TRBJ2-1	-	CASSFSGGGPREQFF
TRBV28	TRBJ1-4	few	CASSSPGAINEKLFF
TRBV5-1	TRBJ2-5	-	CASSLGSGEQTQYF
TRBV7-6	TRBJ2-7	few	CASSLRTGWDEQYF
TRBV5-1	TRBJ2-1	-	CASSLGRGWSYNEQFF
TRBV20-1	TRBJ2-7	many	CSAGTEHEQYF